This TCR beta chain was identified in a study of blood T cell repertoires in COVID-19. Study background: From the United States, Italy and Spain came samples of acute and convalescent COVID-19. In each case, the material was cDNA or gDNA derived from T cells, B-cell-depleted T cells, or PBMCs.

Germline V gene data show CDR1 as MNHEY and CDR2 as SMNVEV (reference sequence). The CDR3 contains 16 residues. The V segment lost 1 base and the J segment 1 base; nucleotides outside the gene matches: 5. Authors' analysis steps: How many nucleated cells were present was estimated from reference gene primer amplification. The protocol was immunoSEQ multiplex PCR, while the TCRdb copy is restricted to in-frame clones and leaves out a portion. The V and J calls and the clone size are those of that table, but D and trimming were determined from the DNA. The top ten hold about 20% of the sample, which has about 70,000 clones, 80% seen once.

The rearrangement joins TRBV27 to TRBJ1-2, with TRBD1 matching 8 bases. This TCR derives from a man aged 70-80 years who had recovered from COVID-19. Input material: peripheral blood. CDR3 amino acids: CASSLYNRGNNYGYTF. The CDR3 DNA sequence: TGTGCCAGCAGTTTATACAACAGGGGGAATAACTATGGCTACACCTTC.